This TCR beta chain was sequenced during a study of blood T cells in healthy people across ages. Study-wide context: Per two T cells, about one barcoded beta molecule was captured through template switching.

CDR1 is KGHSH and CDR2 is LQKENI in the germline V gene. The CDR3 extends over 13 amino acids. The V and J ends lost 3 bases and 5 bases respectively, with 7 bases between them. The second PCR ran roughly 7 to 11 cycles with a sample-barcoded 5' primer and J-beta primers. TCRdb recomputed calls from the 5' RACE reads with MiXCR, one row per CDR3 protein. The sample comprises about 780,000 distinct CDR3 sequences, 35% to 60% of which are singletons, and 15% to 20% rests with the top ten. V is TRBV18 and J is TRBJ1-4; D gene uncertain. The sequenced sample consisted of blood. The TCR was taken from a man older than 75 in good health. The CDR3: CASSPKENEKLFF. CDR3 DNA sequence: TGTGCCAGCTCACCGAAAGAAAATGAAAAACTGTTTTTT. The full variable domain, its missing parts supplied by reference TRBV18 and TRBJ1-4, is NAGVMQNPRHLVRRRGQEARLRCSPMKGHSHVYWYRQLPEEGLKFMVYLQKENIIDESGMPKERFSAEFPKEGPSILRIQQVVRGDSAAYFCASSPKENEKLFFGSGTQLSVL.